The rows below give T cell receptor beta chains drawn from one sample of a study of cytomegalovirus exposure and HLA in healthy donors. TCRdb keeps only in-frame clones here, not all; method: immunoSEQ multiplex PCR. The sample holds around 170,000 clones, about four fifths seen once. The sequencing sample was made of PBMCs. The receptors derive from a man aged 40-49 years in good health and CMV-seronegative. The CDR3 runs from the conserved cysteine through the conserved F or W. D genes are given only for firm matches. Size tells how often a clone was seen (once, few, many) or the class of an expanded clone, and some rows leave it out.

j_gene,d_gene,v_gene,abundance,CDR3aa,CDR3nt
TRBJ1-2,.,TRBV27,few,CASSLNLGQNYGYTF,TGTGCCAGCAGTTTAAATCTAGGACAGAACTATGGCTACACCTTC
TRBJ2-3,TRBD2,TRBV6-1,.,CASTQAGRSWGLAGSTDTQYF,TGTGCCAGCACTCAAGCAGGGAGGTCTTGGGGACTAGCGGGGTCCACAGATACGCAGTATTTT
TRBJ2-7,TRBD2,TRBV4-3,.,CASSQDRAGVAYEQYF,TGCGCCAGCAGCCAAGATCGAGCGGGGGTCGCCTACGAGCAGTACTTC
TRBJ1-2,TRBD1,TRBV5-1,few,CASSLGQGSYGYTF,TGCGCCAGCAGCTTGGGACAGGGGTCCTATGGCTACACCTTC
TRBJ2-7,TRBD2,TRBV7-3,.,CASSLGTSVSRHEQYF,TGTGCCAGCAGCTTAGGGACTAGCGTCTCCCGTCACGAGCAGTACTTC
TRBJ2-7,.,TRBV6-1,.,CASSIRTDYEQYF,TGTGCCAGCAGTATTCGGACAGATTACGAGCAGTACTTC
TRBJ2-1,.,TRBV7-2,.,CASSLTRDNGLNEQFF,TGTGCCAGCAGCTTAACCCGGGACAATGGACTCAATGAGCAGTTCTTC
TRBJ1-6,TRBD1,TRBV11-2,.,CASSSLDRVRYNSPLHF,TGTGCCAGCAGCTCCCTAGACAGGGTGAGATATAATTCACCCCTCCACTTT
TRBJ2-3,.,TRBV11-3,.,CASSFRGGGTDTQYF,TGTGCCAGCAGCTTCCGGGGAGGAGGCACAGATACGCAGTATTTT
TRBJ2-4,.,TRBV4-1,.,CASSQDRRSLAKNIQYF,TGCGCCAGCAGCCAAGATCGCAGGTCTCTAGCCAAAAACATTCAGTACTTC
TRBJ2-7,TRBD2,TRBV7-2,.,CASSYPGGLAGGAPYEQYF,TGTGCCAGCAGCTACCCTGGGGGACTAGCGGGAGGGGCCCCCTACGAGCAGTACTTC
TRBJ2-1,.,TRBV6-5,few,CASNRRTDLNEQFF,TGTGCCAGCAACCGGCGGACAGACCTCAATGAGCAGTTCTTC
TRBJ2-7,TRBD1,TRBV7-7,few,CASSSMDRDHEQYF,TGTGCTAGCAGCTCTATGGACAGGGACCACGAGCAGTACTTC
TRBJ2-2,.,TRBV7-8,.,CASSDGLGGTGELFF,TGTGCCAGCAGCGACGGACTAGGGGGAACCGGGGAGCTGTTTTTT
TRBJ2-3,.,TRBV5-1,.,CASVAGSLDTQYF,TGCGCCAGCGTGGCGGGGTCATTAGATACGCAGTATTTT
TRBJ1-1,TRBD1,TRBV5-1,.,CASSLGDRGMHTEAFF,TGCGCCAGCAGCTTGGGGGACAGGGGGATGCACACTGAAGCTTTCTTT
TRBJ1-5,.,TRBV19,.,CASSIERTSNLPQHF,TGTGCCAGTAGTATTGAACGGACTAGCAATCTGCCCCAGCATTTT
TRBJ2-7,TRBD1,TRBV6-1,.,CASIGTEARYEQYF,TGTGCCAGCATCGGGACAGAAGCTAGATACGAGCAGTACTTC
TRBJ2-4,TRBD1,TRBV15,.,CATSRDSKNIQYF,TGTGCCACAAGCCGGGACAGCAAAAACATTCAGTACTTC
TRBJ2-1,TRBD1,TRBV7-7,.,CASSLAGGNEQFF,TGTGCTAGCAGCTTGGCAGGGGGCAATGAGCAGTTCTTC
TRBJ2-3,TRBD2,TRBV28,.,CASSTTSGGAPDTQYF,TGTGCCAGCAGTACCACTAGCGGGGGGGCCCCAGATACGCAGTATTTT
TRBJ2-3,.,TRBV5-6,.,CASSLYTGATDTQYF,TGTGCCAGCAGCTTGTACACGGGAGCTACAGATACGCAGTATTTT